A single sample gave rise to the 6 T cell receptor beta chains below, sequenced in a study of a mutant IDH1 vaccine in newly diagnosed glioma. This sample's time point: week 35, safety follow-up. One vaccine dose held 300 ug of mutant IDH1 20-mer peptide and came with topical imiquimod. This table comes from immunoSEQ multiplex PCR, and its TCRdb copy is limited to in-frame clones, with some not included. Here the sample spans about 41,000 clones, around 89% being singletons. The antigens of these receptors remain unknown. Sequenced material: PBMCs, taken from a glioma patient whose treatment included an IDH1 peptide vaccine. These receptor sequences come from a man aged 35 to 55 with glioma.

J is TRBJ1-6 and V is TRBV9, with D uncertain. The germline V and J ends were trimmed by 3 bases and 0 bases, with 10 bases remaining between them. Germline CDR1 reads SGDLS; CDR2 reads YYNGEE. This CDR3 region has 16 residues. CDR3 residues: CASSEWSSSYNSPLHF. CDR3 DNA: TGTGCCAGCAGCGAGTGGTCCAGCTCCTATAATTCACCCCTCCACTTT.

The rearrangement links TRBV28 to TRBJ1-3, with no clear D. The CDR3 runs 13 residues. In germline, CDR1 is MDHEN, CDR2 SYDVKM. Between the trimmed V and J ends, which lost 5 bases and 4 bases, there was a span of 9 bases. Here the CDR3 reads CASSMRRGNTIYF. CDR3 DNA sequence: TGTGCCAGCAGTATGAGAAGAGGAAACACCATATATTTT.

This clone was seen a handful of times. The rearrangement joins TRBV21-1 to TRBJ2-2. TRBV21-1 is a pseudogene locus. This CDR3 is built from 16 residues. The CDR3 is CASSPLYAHNTGELFF. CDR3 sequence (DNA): TGTGCCAGCAGCCCCCTTTATGCCCACAACACCGGGGAGCTGTTTTTT.

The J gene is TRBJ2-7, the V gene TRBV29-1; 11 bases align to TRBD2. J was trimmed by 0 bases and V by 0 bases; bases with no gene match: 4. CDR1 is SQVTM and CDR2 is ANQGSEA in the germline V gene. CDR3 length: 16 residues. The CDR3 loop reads CSVEEPGLADSYEQYF. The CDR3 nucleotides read TGCAGCGTTGAAGAACCGGGACTAGCGGACTCCTACGAGCAGTACTTC.

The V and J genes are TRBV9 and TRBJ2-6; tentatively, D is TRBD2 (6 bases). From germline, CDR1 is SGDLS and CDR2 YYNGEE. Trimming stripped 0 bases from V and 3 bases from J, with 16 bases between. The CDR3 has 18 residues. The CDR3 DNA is TGTGCCAGCAGCGTAGAGGGATTCGGGGGTAATGGGGCCAACGTCCTGACTTTC. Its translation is CASSVEGFGGNGANVLTF.

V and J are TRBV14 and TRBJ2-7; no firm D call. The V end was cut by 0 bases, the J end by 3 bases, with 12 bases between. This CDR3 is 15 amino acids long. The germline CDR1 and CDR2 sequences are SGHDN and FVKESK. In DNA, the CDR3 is TGTGCCAGCAGCCAAGAGTACAGTTCCTTCTACGAGCAGTACTTC. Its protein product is CASSQEYSSFYEQYF.